In this sample, the clone carrying this TCR beta chain turned up many times. Antigen specificity is unknown. The germline V gene encodes CDR1 SGHVS and CDR2 FQNEAQ. Trimming cost V 5 bases and J 4 bases; bases outside gene matches: 4. The CDR3 contains 14 residues. The source of the sample is a study of T cells after yellow fever vaccination. They built TCR cDNA with 5'RACE template switching, a step that put in a universal primer site and UMIs. TCRdb analysed the 5' RACE reads with MiXCR anew, one entry per CDR3 protein. Among about 330,000 distinct CDR3 sequences, around 6.8% were seen once, and the ten largest hold about 18%. Overall study findings and caveats: The bulk population could contribute abundant contaminating clonotypes to FACS-sorted repertoires.

This rearrangement joins TRBV7-8 to TRBJ2-1; 8 bases line up with TRBD2. Source: PBMCs, taken 35 to 50 days after the first yellow fever vaccination. This sequence was found in a man younger than 30 who received the YFV17D yellow fever vaccine. The chain's CDR3 is CASSKLADYNEQFF. CDR3 DNA: TGTGCCAGCAGCAAACTAGCGGATTACAATGAGCAGTTCTTC.